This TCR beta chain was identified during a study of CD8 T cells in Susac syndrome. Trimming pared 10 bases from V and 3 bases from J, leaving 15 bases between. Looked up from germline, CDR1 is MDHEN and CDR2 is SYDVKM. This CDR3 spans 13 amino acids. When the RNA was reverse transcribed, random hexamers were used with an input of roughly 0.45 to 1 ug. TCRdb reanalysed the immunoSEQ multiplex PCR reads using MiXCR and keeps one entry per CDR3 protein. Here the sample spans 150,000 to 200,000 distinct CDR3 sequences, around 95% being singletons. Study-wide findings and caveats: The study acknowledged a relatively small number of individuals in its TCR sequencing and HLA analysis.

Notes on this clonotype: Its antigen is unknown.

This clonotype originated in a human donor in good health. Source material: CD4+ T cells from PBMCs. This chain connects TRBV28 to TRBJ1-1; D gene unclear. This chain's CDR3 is CATRGQVHTEAFF. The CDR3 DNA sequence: TGTGCCACCCGAGGTCAGGTTCACACTGAAGCTTTCTTT.